The rows below give T cell receptor beta chains drawn from one sample of a study of blood T cell repertoires in COVID-19. Sequencing used immunoSEQ multiplex PCR; TCRdb keeps in-frame clones, though not all of them. Altogether approximately 200,000 clones are present, 88% being singletons, with the ten largest covering roughly 2.5%. Sequencing was carried out using peripheral blood. All receptors derive from a woman in her sixties with acute or convalescent COVID-19. The CDR3 runs from the conserved cysteine through the conserved F or W. Fields, in order: D gene, V gene, J gene, clone size, CDR3 DNA, CDR3 protein. A D gene is named only where the DNA matches it firmly. Clone size is shown for a subset of rows, as once, few, many or a class of expanded clone.

D gene: .; V gene: TRBV6-2/TRBV6-3; J gene: TRBJ2-2; clone size: .; CDR3 DNA: TGTGCCAGCAGTCATAGGACACCCCAGGCCACCGGGGAGCTGTTTTTT; CDR3 protein: CASSHRTPQATGELFF
D gene: TRBD1; V gene: TRBV27; J gene: TRBJ1-5; clone size: .; CDR3 DNA: TGTGCCAGCAGTGACAGGGGCATCACGCCCCAGCATTTT; CDR3 protein: CASSDRGITPQHF
D gene: .; V gene: TRBV2; J gene: TRBJ1-1; clone size: .; CDR3 DNA: TGTGCCAGCAGTGAAACTGACAGTGAAGCTTTCTTT; CDR3 protein: CASSETDSEAFF
D gene: TRBD1; V gene: TRBV4-1; J gene: TRBJ1-5; clone size: .; CDR3 DNA: TGCGCCAGCAGCCAGGGGACAGGGGCGGATCAGCCCCAGCATTTT; CDR3 protein: CASSQGTGADQPQHF
D gene: TRBD1; V gene: TRBV7-9; J gene: TRBJ1-2; clone size: .; CDR3 DNA: TGTGCCAGCAGCTCATTGGACAGGGGGCAGTTGGACTATGGCTACACCTTC; CDR3 protein: CASSSLDRGQLDYGYTF
D gene: .; V gene: TRBV21-1; J gene: TRBJ2-1; clone size: .; CDR3 DNA: TGTGCCAGCAGCAAGACGGACGTAGCGAACACCTACAATGAGCAGTTCTTC; CDR3 protein: CASSKTDVANTYNEQFF
D gene: .; V gene: TRBV12-1; J gene: TRBJ2-1; clone size: .; CDR3 DNA: TGTGCCAGCAGCTCTCGGACAGGATACAATGAGCAGTTCTTC; CDR3 protein: CASSSRTGYNEQFF
D gene: TRBD1; V gene: TRBV7-2; J gene: TRBJ2-7; clone size: .; CDR3 DNA: TGTGCCAGCAGTATGTCAGGGGGCGCGACCTACGAGCAGTACTTC; CDR3 protein: CASSMSGGATYEQYF
D gene: .; V gene: TRBV10-3; J gene: TRBJ2-7; clone size: .; CDR3 DNA: TGTGCCACGGCCTTTGACAGCTCCTACGAGCAGTACTTC; CDR3 protein: CATAFDSSYEQYF
D gene: TRBD1; V gene: TRBV9; J gene: TRBJ1-1; clone size: once; CDR3 DNA: TGTGCCAGCAGCGCCCGGGACAGCTTGTGGACTGAAGCTTTCTTT; CDR3 protein: CASSARDSLWTEAFF
D gene: TRBD1; V gene: TRBV28; J gene: TRBJ1-5; clone size: .; CDR3 DNA: TGTGCCAGCAGTACCGGACAGGGCCGAGTCTTCATTCAGCCCCAGCATTTT; CDR3 protein: CASSTGQGRVFIQPQHF
D gene: TRBD1; V gene: TRBV4-2; J gene: TRBJ1-4; clone size: once; CDR3 DNA: TGTGCCAGCAGCCCGTTAGACAGGGGAGGCTTCGGTGAAAAACTGTTTTTT; CDR3 protein: CASSPLDRGGFGEKLFF
D gene: .; V gene: TRBV7-2; J gene: TRBJ2-2; clone size: .; CDR3 DNA: TGTGCCAGCAGCTCCGAGGGAATGACCGGGGAGCTGTTTTTT; CDR3 protein: CASSSEGMTGELFF
D gene: .; V gene: TRBV2; J gene: TRBJ1-4; clone size: .; CDR3 DNA: TGTGCCAGCAGCACCTCCGGGGGGTGGAATGAAAAACTGTTTTTT; CDR3 protein: CASSTSGGWNEKLFF
D gene: TRBD1; V gene: TRBV29-1; J gene: TRBJ2-3; clone size: .; CDR3 DNA: TGCAGCGTTCGGTACTACGGACAGGGGCCAGATACGCAGTATTTT; CDR3 protein: CSVRYYGQGPDTQYF
D gene: .; V gene: TRBV14; J gene: TRBJ1-1; clone size: .; CDR3 DNA: TGTGCCAGCAGCTGGACACCGAACACTGAAGCTTTCTTT; CDR3 protein: CASSWTPNTEAFF
D gene: .; V gene: TRBV5-5; J gene: TRBJ2-7; clone size: .; CDR3 DNA: TGTGCCAGCAGCTTTACAATTATTTCCTACGAGCAGTACTTC; CDR3 protein: CASSFTIISYEQYF
D gene: TRBD2; V gene: TRBV7-2; J gene: TRBJ2-3; clone size: .; CDR3 DNA: TGTGCCAGCAGCTTTCTAGCGGGAGGAAGGTCAGATACGCAGTATTTT; CDR3 protein: CASSFLAGGRSDTQYF
D gene: .; V gene: TRBV5-1; J gene: TRBJ2-7; clone size: .; CDR3 DNA: TGCGCCAGCAGCTTGGGCCCGATGGGGGGCTCCTACGAGCAGTACTTC; CDR3 protein: CASSLGPMGGSYEQYF
D gene: TRBD2; V gene: TRBV6-2/TRBV6-3; J gene: TRBJ2-2; clone size: .; CDR3 DNA: TGTGCCAGCAGTTCCGCACTAGCGGGAGGTTTAACCGGGGAGCTGTTTTTT; CDR3 protein: CASSSALAGGLTGELFF
D gene: TRBD1; V gene: TRBV7-9; J gene: TRBJ1-5; clone size: .; CDR3 DNA: TGTGCCAGCAGCCGGACAGGGGATAGCAATCAGCCCCAGCATTTT; CDR3 protein: CASSRTGDSNQPQHF
D gene: TRBD2; V gene: TRBV3-1/TRBV3-2; J gene: TRBJ2-5; clone size: few; CDR3 DNA: TGTGCCAGCAGCCAAGTAAAGCGGGGAGGAGAGACCCAGTACTTC; CDR3 protein: CASSQVKRGGETQYF
D gene: .; V gene: TRBV5-1; J gene: TRBJ2-5; clone size: .; CDR3 DNA: TGCGCCAACCCACCAATCGACAGCCAAGAGACCCAGTACTTC; CDR3 protein: CANPPIDSQETQYF
D gene: .; V gene: TRBV11-2; J gene: TRBJ1-5; clone size: .; CDR3 DNA: TGTGCCAGCAGCCTCCGGTCGGGAACGCCCCAGCATTTT; CDR3 protein: CASSLRSGTPQHF
D gene: TRBD1; V gene: TRBV9; J gene: TRBJ1-5; clone size: .; CDR3 DNA: TGTGCCAGCAGCGTAGAAGGGACAGGGTCTCAGCCCCAGCATTTT; CDR3 protein: CASSVEGTGSQPQHF
D gene: TRBD1; V gene: TRBV4-1; J gene: TRBJ2-1; clone size: .; CDR3 DNA: TGCGCCAGCAGCCAAGCGGGACAGGGGTTGGAAGGTGAGCAGTTCTTC; CDR3 protein: CASSQAGQGLEGEQFF
D gene: TRBD2; V gene: TRBV6-2/TRBV6-3; J gene: TRBJ2-3; clone size: once; CDR3 DNA: TGTGCCAGCAGTCCAGGGTCTAGCGGAACAGATACGCAGTATTTT; CDR3 protein: CASSPGSSGTDTQYF
D gene: .; V gene: TRBV27; J gene: TRBJ2-7; clone size: .; CDR3 DNA: TGTGCCAGCAGTTTTCGGGAAACCTACGAGCAGTACTTC; CDR3 protein: CASSFRETYEQYF
D gene: .; V gene: TRBV11-2; J gene: TRBJ2-1; clone size: .; CDR3 DNA: TGTGCCAGCAGCTTAGACACCGGGACTCCATACTCCTCCTACAATGAGCAGTTCTTC; CDR3 protein: CASSLDTGTPYSSYNEQFF
D gene: .; V gene: TRBV9; J gene: TRBJ1-3; clone size: .; CDR3 DNA: TGTGCCAGCAGCCCCTCGGGACTTCTGAGCTCTGGAAACACCATATATTTT; CDR3 protein: CASSPSGLLSSGNTIYF
D gene: .; V gene: TRBV4-3; J gene: TRBJ1-2; clone size: .; CDR3 DNA: TGCGCCAGCAGCCTAGAGAGACGGGGAGGGGGCTACACCTTC; CDR3 protein: CASSLERRGGGYTF
D gene: .; V gene: TRBV20-1; J gene: TRBJ1-2; clone size: .; CDR3 DNA: TGCAGTACACGGGTGAACTATGGCTACACCTTC; CDR3 protein: CSTRVNYGYTF
D gene: .; V gene: TRBV5-6; J gene: TRBJ1-4; clone size: .; CDR3 DNA: TGTGCCAGCAGCTTCGGACAACTTTATAATGAAAAACTGTTTTTT; CDR3 protein: CASSFGQLYNEKLFF
D gene: .; V gene: TRBV6-2/TRBV6-3; J gene: TRBJ1-5; clone size: .; CDR3 DNA: TGTGCCAGCAGCACAGGGACCCGGGATCAGCCCCAGCATTTT; CDR3 protein: CASSTGTRDQPQHF
D gene: TRBD1; V gene: TRBV15; J gene: TRBJ1-5; clone size: .; CDR3 DNA: TGTGCCACCAGCAGGGATGGCGGCAGGGGGCGGAATCAGCCCCAGCATTTT; CDR3 protein: CATSRDGGRGRNQPQHF
D gene: .; V gene: TRBV5-8; J gene: TRBJ2-2; clone size: .; CDR3 DNA: TGTGCCAGCACCAGGGGTTTGACGAACACCGGGGAGCTGTTTTTT; CDR3 protein: CASTRGLTNTGELFF
D gene: TRBD1; V gene: TRBV4-3; J gene: TRBJ2-1; clone size: .; CDR3 DNA: TGCGCCAGCAGCCAAGATCGCTTATCCTGGGACAGGGACAATGAGCAGTTCTTC; CDR3 protein: CASSQDRLSWDRDNEQFF
D gene: .; V gene: TRBV29-1; J gene: TRBJ1-1; clone size: .; CDR3 DNA: TGCAGCGTTGCAACGGAGGGCCTTGAAGCTTTCTTT; CDR3 protein: CSVATEGLEAFF
D gene: TRBD1; V gene: TRBV11-1; J gene: TRBJ2-7; clone size: .; CDR3 DNA: TGTGCCAGCAGCTTAGGAGTGGGGACAGGATTCTACGAGCAGTACTTC; CDR3 protein: CASSLGVGTGFYEQYF
D gene: .; V gene: TRBV14; J gene: TRBJ2-5; clone size: .; CDR3 DNA: TGTGCCAGCAGCCTCCGGGGAGAGACCCAGTACTTC; CDR3 protein: CASSLRGETQYF
D gene: .; V gene: TRBV7-9; J gene: TRBJ2-5; clone size: .; CDR3 DNA: TGTGCCAGCAGCTTATATAGTCAAGAGACCCAGTACTTC; CDR3 protein: CASSLYSQETQYF
D gene: TRBD1; V gene: TRBV12-3/TRBV12-4; J gene: TRBJ1-2; clone size: .; CDR3 DNA: TGTGCCAGCAGGGAGGGGGGACAGGGTGGCTACACCTTC; CDR3 protein: CASREGGQGGYTF
D gene: .; V gene: TRBV24-1; J gene: TRBJ1-5; clone size: .; CDR3 DNA: TGTGCCACGCGGGCCGGCGCGGACAGCCCCCAGCATTTT; CDR3 protein: CATRAGADSPQHF
D gene: .; V gene: TRBV30; J gene: TRBJ2-1; clone size: .; CDR3 DNA: TGTGCCTGCCAAAGGCGTAGCCTCATGAACAATGAGCAGTTCTTC; CDR3 protein: CACQRRSLMNNEQFF
D gene: TRBD1; V gene: TRBV7-2; J gene: TRBJ1-4; clone size: once; CDR3 DNA: TGTGCCAGCAGCATTAGGACAGGCGCAACTAATGAAAAACTGTTTTTT; CDR3 protein: CASSIRTGATNEKLFF
D gene: TRBD1; V gene: TRBV28; J gene: TRBJ1-5; clone size: .; CDR3 DNA: TGTGCCAGCAGTTTAACCGGGAAGGGGGCCAATCAGCCCCAGCATTTT; CDR3 protein: CASSLTGKGANQPQHF
D gene: TRBD2; V gene: TRBV19; J gene: TRBJ2-5; clone size: once; CDR3 DNA: TGTGCCAGTAGTCTCGGACTAGCGGGGGGCCAGCAGACCCAGTACTTC; CDR3 protein: CASSLGLAGGQQTQYF
D gene: TRBD1; V gene: TRBV27; J gene: TRBJ2-4; clone size: .; CDR3 DNA: TGTGCCAGCAGTCGACAGGGGGTGGCCAAAAACATTCAGTACTTC; CDR3 protein: CASSRQGVAKNIQYF
D gene: TRBD1; V gene: TRBV3-1/TRBV3-2; J gene: TRBJ2-4; clone size: .; CDR3 DNA: TGTGCCAGCAGCCACAGGGGGCCCAAACAAAACATTCAGTACTTC; CDR3 protein: CASSHRGPKQNIQYF
D gene: .; V gene: TRBV6-6; J gene: TRBJ1-2; clone size: .; CDR3 DNA: TGTGCCAGCAGTTACTCGCCTTCTACCTATGGCTACACCTTC; CDR3 protein: CASSYSPSTYGYTF
D gene: .; V gene: TRBV11-3; J gene: TRBJ2-7; clone size: .; CDR3 DNA: TGTGCCAGCAGCCCGGGGGGACAGGCCCCGGAGGACGAGCAGTACTTC; CDR3 protein: CASSPGGQAPEDEQYF